Listed below are T cell receptor beta chains from one sample, sequenced in a study of siplizumab effects on memory and regulatory T cells. Generated by immunoSEQ multiplex PCR, the TCRdb table keeps only in-frame clones and is missing some. The sample includes 80,000 to 130,000 clones, about nine tenths seen only once; the top ten take about 2.4%. The sequenced sample consisted of CD4+ T cells sorted from blood. The receptors here all came from a human donor in good health. Some clones in this sample may be carry-over from other donors' samples. CDR3s include the opening cysteine and the closing phenylalanine or tryptophan. A D gene is named only where the DNA matches it firmly. Size is omitted from some rows. Given values are once, few, many or a class for expanded clones.

>TRBJ1-2|NA|TRBD1|TRBV2
TGTGCCAGCAGGAGGGACAGCCAACCCTCTAGGGGTGGCTACACCTTC
CASRRDSQPSRGGYTF
>TRBJ2-2|NA|NA|TRBV7-8
TGTGCCAGCAGCTTAGACCTTTGGCAGTCGGCCGGGGAGCTGTTTTTT
CASSLDLWQSAGELFF
>TRBJ1-1|NA|NA|TRBV7-9
TGTGCCAGCAGCTTGAGGTCTGACACTGAAGCTTTCTTT
CASSLRSDTEAFF
>TRBJ1-5|NA|NA|TRBV30
TGTGCCTGGAGTTACGGGGGTGGGAAGCCCCAGCATTTT
CAWSYGGGKPQHF
>TRBJ2-2|NA|TRBD1|TRBV6-5
TGTGCCAGCAGAAGGGGGACAGGGGGCTCCGGGGAGCTGTTTTTT
CASRRGTGGSGELFF
>TRBJ2-1|NA|TRBD2|TRBV7-2
TGTGCCAGCAGCTTAGCACAATCTGGACTAGCGGGAGGAGAGCAGTTCTTC
CASSLAQSGLAGGEQFF
>TRBJ2-5|NA|NA|TRBV5-1
TGCGCCAGCAGCTTGGGGAGCGAGACCCAGTACTTC
CASSLGSETQYF
>TRBJ2-7|NA|NA|TRBV10-1
TGCGCCAGCAGTGAGTCCCCGGACACGGTCTCCTACGAGCAGTACTTC
CASSESPDTVSYEQYF
>TRBJ1-4|NA|TRBD1|TRBV18
TGTGCCAGCTCATCGACCGGACAGGGGGGCGTTTTGGAACTGTTTTTT
CASSSTGQGGVLELFF
>TRBJ1-5|NA|NA|TRBV6-5
TGTGCCAGCAGATCCGGGGGGAAGAATCAGCCCCAGCATTTT
CASRSGGKNQPQHF
>TRBJ1-2|NA|NA|TRBV19
TGTGCCAGTAGTTTCTCGGGGCAGGGGTTTAGGAGCTACACCTTC
CASSFSGQGFRSYTF
>TRBJ1-5|NA|NA|TRBV6-1
TGTGCCAGCAGTGAATACAGGGTGTCGAGCAATCAGCCCCAGCATTTT
CASSEYRVSSNQPQHF
>TRBJ2-7|NA|NA|TRBV5-6
TGTGCCAGCAGCTTGGCAGGAGGGAGACACTACGAGCAGTACTTC
CASSLAGGRHYEQYF
>TRBJ2-7|NA|NA|TRBV28
TGTGCCAGCAGGTACAGGGATCTACGCGAGCAGTACTTC
CASRYRDLREQYF
>TRBJ2-2|NA|NA|TRBV18
TGTGCCAGCTCACTCGCGTATAGCCATCTTAGAACCGGGGAGCTGTTTTTT
CASSLAYSHLRTGELFF
>TRBJ2-2|NA|NA|TRBV11-2
TGTGCCAGCAGCTCTAGGACCGGGGAGCTGTTTTTT
CASSSRTGELFF
>TRBJ1-1|once|NA|TRBV7-9
TGTGCCAGCAGCCAAGGAGAGGGACGGCAGAACACTGAAGCTTTCTTT
CASSQGEGRQNTEAFF
>TRBJ1-1|NA|NA|TRBV10-3
TGTGCCACACTACGTGAAAGGAACACTGAAGCTTTCTTT
CATLRERNTEAFF
>TRBJ2-3|NA|TRBD2|TRBV6-4
TGTGCCAGCAGTGACTGGACTAGCGGGAGTATGGATACGCAGTATTTT
CASSDWTSGSMDTQYF
>TRBJ2-1|NA|TRBD2|TRBV6-1
TGTGCCAGCAGTAAACTAGCGGGAGTTCTTAATGAGCAGTTCTTC
CASSKLAGVLNEQFF
>TRBJ1-1|NA|NA|TRBV14
TGTGCCAGCAGCCAAGTTAGACTTTCGAACACTGAAGCTTTCTTT
CASSQVRLSNTEAFF
>TRBJ2-2|NA|NA|TRBV19
TGTGCCAGTAACAAACAGGGAAACACCGGGGAGCTGTTTTTT
CASNKQGNTGELFF
>TRBJ2-6|NA|NA|TRBV19
TGTGCCAGTAGTATAATCGGGGTACCTGGGGCCAACGTCCTGACTTTC
CASSIIGVPGANVLTF
>TRBJ2-5|NA|TRBD2|TRBV5-1
TGCGCCAGCCGCTTGAGTCTCCGGGGGGGCCAAGAGACCCAGTACTTC
CASRLSLRGGQETQYF
>TRBJ1-5|NA|NA|TRBV19
TGTGCCAGTAGTATAGATACAGGGCCGATGGCCCAGCATTTT
CASSIDTGPMAQHF
>TRBJ1-5|NA|NA|TRBV19
TGTGCCAGTAGTATAACCCGGGGGCAGAATCAGCCCCAGCATTTT
CASSITRGQNQPQHF
>TRBJ2-5|NA|NA|TRBV14
TGTGCCAGCAGTCCTCAGCCCACCCCGGGGACCCAGTACTTC
CASSPQPTPGTQYF
>TRBJ2-7|NA|NA|TRBV23-1
TGCGCCAGCAGTCTCGCGGGGAGCTTCGCCTACGAGCAGTACTTC
CASSLAGSFAYEQYF
>TRBJ2-1|NA|TRBD2|TRBV28
TGTGCCAGCACCTCTGCCGGGACTAGCAACAATGAGCAGTTCTTC
CASTSAGTSNNEQFF
>TRBJ2-3|NA|NA|TRBV29-1
TGCAGCGTTGCGTACACGGGGACAGATACGCAGTATTTT
CSVAYTGTDTQYF
>TRBJ1-1|NA|TRBD1|TRBV7-2
TGTGCCAGCAGCCCCCGGGACAGGGCCTTTGAGGCTTTCTTT
CASSPRDRAFEAFF
>TRBJ2-3|NA|NA|TRBV21-1
TGTGCCAGCGGACAAGCTAGCGAAGATACTGGGGAAGATACGCAGTATTTT
CASGQASEDTGEDTQYF